The 15 T cell receptor beta chains listed next were all sequenced from one sample in a study of a mutant IDH1 vaccine in newly diagnosed glioma. These receptors' antigens are unknown. Some clones are missing from TCRdb's copy, which holds only in-frame ones; the method was immunoSEQ multiplex PCR. The sample consists of tens of thousands of clones, around 91% of them appearing once. Stated time point: week 35, safety follow-up. With topical imiquimod, each dose of the vaccine consisted of 300 ug of mutant IDH1 20-mer peptide. Material: PBMCs, obtained from a glioma patient whose treatment included an IDH1 peptide vaccine. These receptors all stem from a man between 35 and 55 years old with glioma.

The chain is built from TRBV5-8 and TRBJ2-7; the D call may be TRBD1 or TRBD2 (5 bases each). This CDR3 comprises 12 residues. V lost 3 bases to trimming and J lost 12 bases, with 16 bases between them. Per germline, CDR1 SGHTS and CDR2 YDEGEE. The CDR3 nucleotides are TGTGCCAGCAGCTCAGGGACGGCGCGTCGGTACTTC. Translation: CASSSGTARRYF.

The genes are TRBV28 and TRBJ1-1; D not resolved. The CDR3 length is 15 residues. Germline V gene sequence: CDR1 MDHEN, CDR2 SYDVKM. Trimming removed 8 bases at V and 6 bases at J, with 22 bases between. DNA of the CDR3: TGTGCCAGCCCTGGTCGCGGCGGGATTTACTCTGAAGCTTTCTTT. It translates to CASPGRGGIYSEAFF.

J is TRBJ2-6 and V is TRBV19; TRBD2 matches at 7 bases. The CDR3 has 18 amino acids. Germline CDR1 LNHDA, CDR2 SQIVND (reference sequence). Losses at the gene ends were 3 bases for V and 2 bases for J; bases not matched to a gene: 10. The CDR3 sequence: CASSISPEGRAGANVLTF. CDR3 nucleotides: TGTGCCAGTAGTATCTCCCCAGAGGGGAGGGCTGGGGCCAACGTCCTGACTTTC.

In its sample, this clone was seen a few times. The J gene is TRBJ1-4, the V gene TRBV5-5; weak D call: TRBD1 (6 bases). Germline values: CDR1 SGHKS, CDR2 YYEKEE (reference sequence). The CDR3 is 17 residues long. V shed 5 bases and J shed 7 bases, with 24 bases lying between them. The CDR3 loop is CASRNPVSPGQAEKLFF. The CDR3 coding sequence is TGTGCCAGCAGAAACCCCGTGAGCCCGGGACAAGCTGAAAAACTGTTTTTT.

The gene calls are TRBV19 and TRBJ2-5, with D possibly TRBD1 on 5 matching bases. V was pared by 6 bases and J by 4 bases, with 9 bases between. Germline CDR1 and CDR2: LNHDA and SQIVND (reference sequence). This CDR3 comprises 12 residues. As DNA, the CDR3 is TGTGCCAGTAGACAGGCCGGAGAGACCCAGTACTTC. Residues: CASRQAGETQYF.

V gene TRBV15 combines with J gene TRBJ2-1, with 14 bases fitting TRBD2. CDR3 length: 15 amino acids. Germline CDR1 LNHNV, CDR2 YYDKDF (reference sequence). V gave up 3 bases and J gave up 9 bases; unmatched junction bases: 4. The CDR3 bases are TGTGCCACCAGCAGCCCCGGGACTAGCGGGAGTGAGCAGTTCTTC. This codes for CATSSPGTSGSEQFF. Variable domain in full (rest from reference TRBV15 and TRBJ2-1): DAMVIQNPRYQVTQFGKPVTLSCSQTLNHNVMYWYQQKSSQAPKLLFHYYDKDFNNEADTPDNFQSRRPNTSFCFLDIRSPGLGDTAMYLCATSSPGTSGSEQFFGPGTRLTVL.

The chain employs TRBV6-5 and TRBJ2-5; a weak D match, TRBD2 (6 bases). Germline values: CDR1 MNHEY, CDR2 SVGAGI. V lost 5 bases to trimming and J lost 4 bases, with 14 bases between them. The CDR3 sequence is 14 residues long. The CDR3 region is CASSPWDFGETQYF. The CDR3 nucleotides are TGTGCCAGCAGTCCGTGGGACTTTGGAGAGACCCAGTACTTC.

The V gene is TRBV2, the J gene TRBJ2-3; D may correspond to TRBD1 or TRBD2 (7 bases each). Trimming cost V 4 bases and J 3 bases, with 20 bases left between them. This CDR3 spans 17 amino acids. CDR1 and CDR2 (germline): SNHLY, FYNNEI. As DNA, the CDR3 is TGTGCCAGCAGTGTCCAGGGGGGGGACCGATGGACAGATACGCAGTATTTT. Translated: CASSVQGGDRWTDTQYF.

The V call is TRBV10-3, the J call TRBJ2-7, with D unresolved. Per the germline V gene, CDR1 is ENHRY and CDR2 is SYGVKD. Deletions cut 0 bases from V and 0 bases from J, with 12 bases between. The CDR3 is 16 residues long. The CDR3 sequence: CAISESVMSLSYEQYV. DNA for the CDR3: TGTGCCATCAGTGAGTCGGTAATGAGTCTCTCCTACGAGCAGTACGTC.

The table lists this clone with a count of one. The V call is TRBV11-2, the J call TRBJ2-1; D perhaps matches TRBD1 (7 bases). Germline CDR1 reads SGHAT; CDR2 reads FQNNGV. V was cut by 5 bases and J by 9 bases, with 14 bases left in between. CDR3 length equals 13 residues. CDR3 sequence (DNA): TGTGCCAGCAGCCCAGGGGGGACACCTGAGCAGTTCTTC. It codes for CASSPGGTPEQFF. The full variable domain, rest sourced from reference TRBV11-2 and TRBJ2-1, is EAGVAQSPRYKIIEKRQSVAFWCNPISGHATLYWYQQILGQGPKLLIQFQNNGVVDDSQLPKDRFSAERLKGVDSTLKIQPAKLEDSAVYLCASSPGGTPEQFFGPGTRLTVL.

This chain links TRBV5-1 with TRBJ1-2; 8 bases are shared with TRBD1. Looked up from germline, CDR1 is SGHRS and CDR2 is YFSETQ. The trim removed 4 bases at V and 3 bases at J, leaving 5 bases unmatched. The length of the CDR3 is 14 residues. The CDR3 spells CASSVTGGYYGYTF. For the CDR3, the DNA is TGCGCCAGCAGCGTAACAGGGGGATACTATGGCTACACCTTC.

This chain joins TRBV7-8 and TRBJ2-3, with D possibly being TRBD1 (6 bases). The CDR3 loop spans 14 amino acids. V lost 6 bases and J 0 bases, leaving 10 bases between the germline ends. Looked up from germline, CDR1 is SGHVS and CDR2 is FQNEAQ. The DNA for the CDR3 is TGTGCCAGCAGTCCGGGACACAGCACAGATACGCAGTATTTT. Translated: CASSPGHSTDTQYF.

The chain links TRBV10-3 to TRBJ1-3; perhaps TRBD1 as D (6 bases). Trimming took 2 bases from V and 0 from J, leaving 14 bases between them. In germline, CDR1 is ENHRY, CDR2 SYGVKD. The CDR3 contains 17 residues. The CDR3 DNA reads TGTGCCATCAGTGAGCGGACAGCAGGAAACTCTGGAAACACCATATATTTT. This codes for CAISERTAGNSGNTIYF.

This chain uses TRBV5-1 with TRBJ2-5, with 7 bases fitting TRBD1. V lost 4 bases and J lost 1; bases outside the gene matches: 4. Looked up from germline, CDR1 is SGHRS and CDR2 is YFSETQ. The CDR3 contains 14 residues. The CDR3 sequence is CASSMGQLQETQYF. The CDR3 nucleotides read TGCGCCAGCAGCATGGGACAGCTCCAAGAGACCCAGTACTTC.

Here the CDR3 reads CASRPGTGGRSPLHF. The CDR3 DNA is TGTGCCAGCAGACCCGGGACAGGGGGGAGGTCACCCCTCCACTTT. The V call is TRBV7-2, the J call TRBJ1-6; 11 bases fit TRBD1. This CDR3 has 15 amino acids. Germline V gene sequence: CDR1 SGHTA, CDR2 FQGNSA. V was pared by 6 bases and J by 10 bases, with 8 bases of the junction left unmatched.